A selection of T cell receptor beta chains follows, all from one sample in a study of blood T cell repertoires in COVID-19. The repertoire was sequenced with immunoSEQ multiplex PCR; TCRdb's copy has only in-frame clones and lacks some. The data show 150,000 to 200,000 clones, with roughly 88% seen just once and about 9.4% held by the top ten. Material for sequencing was peripheral blood. These receptors were obtained from a woman aged 80 or older with acute or convalescent COVID-19. The CDR3 runs from the conserved cysteine through the conserved F or W. Each record gives: clone size, J gene, V gene, D gene, CDR3 protein, CDR3 DNA. The D gene is left open where the match is weak. Only some rows state a clone size, as once, few, many or a class for expanded clones.

clone_size: .
j_call: TRBJ2-1
v_call: TRBV5-1
d_call: .
cdr3_aa: CASSLELNEEQFF
cdr3_nt: TGCGCCAGCAGCTTGGAGCTAAACGAGGAGCAGTTCTTC

clone_size: .
j_call: TRBJ1-2
v_call: TRBV12-3/TRBV12-4
d_call: TRBD1
cdr3_aa: CASSRDREGYTF
cdr3_nt: TGTGCCAGCAGTAGGGACAGGGAGGGCTACACCTTC

clone_size: .
j_call: TRBJ1-2
v_call: TRBV5-1
d_call: TRBD1
cdr3_aa: CASSGAGDRADGYTF
cdr3_nt: TGCGCCAGCAGTGGGGCGGGGGACAGGGCGGATGGCTACACCTTC

clone_size: .
j_call: TRBJ2-2
v_call: TRBV4-3
d_call: .
cdr3_aa: CASSQGSGNTGELFF
cdr3_nt: TGCGCCAGCAGCCAAGGCAGCGGAAACACCGGGGAGCTGTTTTTT

clone_size: few
j_call: TRBJ2-7
v_call: TRBV7-2
d_call: .
cdr3_aa: CASSLAAGLVEQYF
cdr3_nt: TGTGCCAGCAGCTTAGCGGCCGGGTTGGTCGAGCAGTACTTC

clone_size: few
j_call: TRBJ1-3
v_call: TRBV7-2
d_call: .
cdr3_aa: CASSAPGPSGNTIYF
cdr3_nt: TGTGCCAGCAGCGCCCCGGGTCCTTCTGGAAACACCATATATTTT

clone_size: .
j_call: TRBJ1-3
v_call: TRBV6-5
d_call: .
cdr3_aa: CASRKGTYGNTIYF
cdr3_nt: TGTGCCAGCAGAAAGGGGACTTATGGAAACACCATATATTTT

clone_size: .
j_call: TRBJ1-5
v_call: TRBV19
d_call: TRBD1
cdr3_aa: CASSGQGGQPQHF
cdr3_nt: TGTGCCAGTAGCGGACAGGGGGGTCAGCCCCAGCATTTT

clone_size: .
j_call: TRBJ2-5
v_call: TRBV9
d_call: .
cdr3_aa: CASSVAGGTVQETQYF
cdr3_nt: TGTGCCAGCAGCGTAGCTGGGGGGACAGTCCAAGAGACCCAGTACTTC

clone_size: .
j_call: TRBJ1-1
v_call: TRBV12-3/TRBV12-4
d_call: .
cdr3_aa: CASSWGQNTEAFF
cdr3_nt: TGTGCCAGCAGTTGGGGACAAAACACTGAAGCTTTCTTT

clone_size: .
j_call: TRBJ1-2
v_call: TRBV25-1
d_call: .
cdr3_aa: CASSVPGVGALSHYGYTF
cdr3_nt: TGTGCCAGCAGTGTCCCCGGCGTGGGGGCCCTGTCCCACTATGGCTACACCTTC

clone_size: .
j_call: TRBJ1-1
v_call: TRBV2
d_call: .
cdr3_aa: CASRVGRNTEAFF
cdr3_nt: TGTGCCAGCAGGGTCGGGAGGAACACTGAAGCTTTCTTT

clone_size: .
j_call: TRBJ1-1
v_call: TRBV11-3
d_call: TRBD1
cdr3_aa: CASSPGTAMNTEAFF
cdr3_nt: TGTGCCAGCAGCCCCGGGACAGCTATGAACACTGAAGCTTTCTTT

clone_size: .
j_call: TRBJ1-2
v_call: TRBV5-1
d_call: .
cdr3_aa: CASSLEREGGAGYTF
cdr3_nt: TGCGCCAGCAGCTTGGAGCGGGAAGGGGGGGCTGGCTACACCTTC

clone_size: .
j_call: TRBJ2-3
v_call: TRBV7-2
d_call: TRBD1
cdr3_aa: CASSLAWDRGTDTQYF
cdr3_nt: TGTGCCAGCAGCTTAGCTTGGGACAGGGGGACAGATACGCAGTATTTT

clone_size: .
j_call: TRBJ1-6
v_call: TRBV4-3
d_call: .
cdr3_aa: CASSRGGSDSPLHF
cdr3_nt: TGCGCCAGCAGCCGAGGGGGAAGTGATTCACCCCTCCACTTT

clone_size: .
j_call: TRBJ1-2
v_call: TRBV5-4
d_call: TRBD1
cdr3_aa: CASSLWDRDYGYTF
cdr3_nt: TGTGCCAGCAGCTTGTGGGACAGGGACTATGGCTACACCTTC

clone_size: .
j_call: TRBJ2-7
v_call: TRBV2
d_call: TRBD2
cdr3_aa: CASSPAGSFPYEQYF
cdr3_nt: TGTGCCAGCAGTCCAGCGGGGTCCTTTCCCTACGAGCAGTACTTC

clone_size: .
j_call: TRBJ2-5
v_call: TRBV5-1
d_call: .
cdr3_aa: CASSTQGPQETQYF
cdr3_nt: TGCGCCAGCAGCACACAGGGTCCCCAAGAGACCCAGTACTTC

clone_size: once
j_call: TRBJ1-2
v_call: TRBV29-1
d_call: TRBD1
cdr3_aa: CSVEEWDRDYGYGYTF
cdr3_nt: TGCAGCGTTGAAGAGTGGGACAGGGACTATGGCTATGGCTACACCTTC

clone_size: .
j_call: TRBJ1-2
v_call: TRBV19
d_call: .
cdr3_aa: CASSVLANYGYTF
cdr3_nt: TGTGCCAGCTCGGTCCTAGCTAACTATGGCTACACCTTC

clone_size: .
j_call: TRBJ1-5
v_call: TRBV29-1
d_call: .
cdr3_aa: CSVAGGARQPQHF
cdr3_nt: TGCAGCGTTGCGGGGGGGGCCAGGCAGCCCCAGCATTTT

clone_size: .
j_call: TRBJ1-1
v_call: TRBV27
d_call: .
cdr3_aa: CASSLLSGGLNTEAFF
cdr3_nt: TGTGCCAGCAGTTTATTAAGCGGGGGTTTGAACACTGAAGCTTTCTTT

clone_size: .
j_call: TRBJ1-5
v_call: TRBV5-1
d_call: .
cdr3_aa: CAPRWGGRNQPQHF
cdr3_nt: TGCGCCCCCCGCTGGGGGGGGCGGAATCAGCCCCAGCATTTT

clone_size: .
j_call: TRBJ1-5
v_call: TRBV10-3
d_call: TRBD1
cdr3_aa: CAISERGTGGSQPQHF
cdr3_nt: TGTGCCATCAGTGAGCGTGGGACAGGGGGCAGCCAGCCCCAGCATTTT

clone_size: few
j_call: TRBJ2-7
v_call: TRBV11-2
d_call: TRBD2
cdr3_aa: CASSFSGRASEQYF
cdr3_nt: TGTGCCAGCAGCTTTAGCGGGAGGGCCAGCGAGCAGTACTTC

clone_size: .
j_call: TRBJ2-3
v_call: TRBV7-9
d_call: .
cdr3_aa: CASSPLDSFTDTQYF
cdr3_nt: TGTGCCAGCAGCCCCCTGGACAGCTTCACAGATACGCAGTATTTT

clone_size: once
j_call: TRBJ2-7
v_call: TRBV3-1/TRBV3-2
d_call: .
cdr3_aa: CASSQGPISGEQYF
cdr3_nt: TGTGCCAGCAGCCAAGGCCCAATCTCGGGGGAGCAGTACTTC

clone_size: .
j_call: TRBJ2-3
v_call: TRBV4-1
d_call: TRBD2
cdr3_aa: CASSQAKSGLAGALTDTQYF
cdr3_nt: TGCGCCAGCAGCCAAGCTAAGTCGGGACTAGCGGGGGCCCTCACAGATACGCAGTATTTT

clone_size: .
j_call: TRBJ2-5
v_call: TRBV10-3
d_call: TRBD2
cdr3_aa: CAIRPGLATETQYF
cdr3_nt: TGTGCCATCAGACCGGGACTAGCCACGGAGACCCAGTACTTC

clone_size: .
j_call: TRBJ2-7
v_call: TRBV9
d_call: TRBD2
cdr3_aa: CASSVAGTSGYEQYF
cdr3_nt: TGTGCCAGCAGCGTAGCGGGGACTAGCGGGTACGAGCAGTACTTC

clone_size: .
j_call: TRBJ2-2
v_call: TRBV7-9
d_call: .
cdr3_aa: CASSLVRPASRNTGELFF
cdr3_nt: TGTGCCAGCAGCTTAGTCCGTCCCGCTAGCAGGAACACCGGGGAGCTGTTTTTT

clone_size: few
j_call: TRBJ2-7
v_call: TRBV2
d_call: TRBD2
cdr3_aa: CASSESGRSEQYF
cdr3_nt: TGTGCCAGCAGTGAAAGCGGGAGATCTGAGCAGTACTTC

clone_size: .
j_call: TRBJ1-5
v_call: TRBV20-1
d_call: .
cdr3_aa: CSASPRGRLPQHF
cdr3_nt: TGCAGTGCTAGTCCTCGGGGTCGTCTCCCCCAGCATTTT

clone_size: once
j_call: TRBJ1-6
v_call: TRBV9
d_call: .
cdr3_aa: CASSVAGAGLNSPLHF
cdr3_nt: TGTGCCAGCAGCGTAGCAGGGGCCGGGCTGAATTCACCCCTCCACTTT

clone_size: .
j_call: TRBJ1-5
v_call: TRBV18
d_call: .
cdr3_aa: CASSPSGDQPQHF
cdr3_nt: TGTGCCAGCTCACCATCAGGGGATCAGCCCCAGCATTTT

clone_size: .
j_call: TRBJ2-2
v_call: TRBV5-1
d_call: .
cdr3_aa: CASSLVLPSNTGELFF
cdr3_nt: TGCGCCAGCAGCTTGGTTCTCCCTTCGAACACCGGGGAGCTGTTTTTT

clone_size: once
j_call: TRBJ2-1
v_call: TRBV4-1
d_call: .
cdr3_aa: CASSQDWQGSGIFSYNEQFF
cdr3_nt: TGCGCCAGCAGCCAAGATTGGCAGGGTTCAGGTATCTTCTCCTACAATGAGCAGTTCTTC

clone_size: .
j_call: TRBJ2-3
v_call: TRBV7-3
d_call: TRBD2
cdr3_aa: CASSPTSGITDTQYF
cdr3_nt: TGTGCCAGCAGTCCGACTAGCGGGATCACAGATACGCAGTATTTT

clone_size: .
j_call: TRBJ1-3
v_call: TRBV5-1
d_call: .
cdr3_aa: CASSLTSLSSGNTIYF
cdr3_nt: TGCGCCAGCAGCCTCACGTCCCTTAGCTCTGGAAACACCATATATTTT

clone_size: .
j_call: TRBJ1-2
v_call: TRBV9
d_call: .
cdr3_aa: CASSIRGMHTF
cdr3_nt: TGTGCCAGCAGCATAAGGGGGATGCACACCTTC

clone_size: .
j_call: TRBJ1-1
v_call: TRBV28
d_call: TRBD1
cdr3_aa: CASSLSQGTPGRAFF
cdr3_nt: TGTGCCAGCAGTTTATCACAGGGGACTCCCGGCAGGGCTTTCTTT

clone_size: .
j_call: TRBJ1-5
v_call: TRBV6-5
d_call: TRBD1
cdr3_aa: CASSSRTGNQPQHF
cdr3_nt: TGTGCCAGCAGTTCACGGACAGGGAATCAGCCCCAGCATTTT

clone_size: .
j_call: TRBJ2-3
v_call: TRBV9
d_call: .
cdr3_aa: CASSDTNTDTQYF
cdr3_nt: TGTGCCAGCTCGGACACTAACACAGATACGCAGTATTTT

clone_size: .
j_call: TRBJ2-7
v_call: TRBV11-2
d_call: TRBD2
cdr3_aa: CASSGRGGTRFYEQYF
cdr3_nt: TGTGCCAGCAGTGGCCGGGGCGGGACTAGGTTCTACGAGCAGTACTTC

clone_size: .
j_call: TRBJ2-7
v_call: TRBV6-2/TRBV6-3
d_call: TRBD2
cdr3_aa: CASSYFLAGGSYEQYF
cdr3_nt: TGTGCCAGCAGTTATTTCCTCGCCGGGGGGTCCTACGAGCAGTACTTC

clone_size: .
j_call: TRBJ2-3
v_call: TRBV6-2/TRBV6-3
d_call: TRBD1
cdr3_aa: CASSITGTGGLDTQYF
cdr3_nt: TGTGCCAGCAGTATAACCGGGACAGGGGGCTTAGATACGCAGTATTTT

clone_size: .
j_call: TRBJ2-3
v_call: TRBV7-9
d_call: .
cdr3_aa: CASSFLASFGTDTQYF
cdr3_nt: TGTGCCAGCAGCTTCCTGGCATCCTTTGGCACAGATACGCAGTATTTT

clone_size: .
j_call: TRBJ1-1
v_call: TRBV5-6
d_call: TRBD1
cdr3_aa: CASRVGDRDRAEAFF
cdr3_nt: TGTGCCAGCAGGGTAGGGGACCGGGACAGGGCTGAAGCTTTCTTT

clone_size: few
j_call: TRBJ1-2
v_call: TRBV18
d_call: .
cdr3_aa: CASSPGAGSNYGYTF
cdr3_nt: TGTGCCAGCTCACCTGGTGCGGGGTCCAACTATGGCTACACCTTC

clone_size: .
j_call: TRBJ1-5
v_call: TRBV5-1
d_call: .
cdr3_aa: CASSLGSNQPQHF
cdr3_nt: TGCGCCAGCAGCTTGGGCAGTAATCAGCCCCAGCATTTT

clone_size: .
j_call: TRBJ2-1
v_call: TRBV19
d_call: TRBD2
cdr3_aa: CASSIAHTSGSSYNEQFF
cdr3_nt: TGTGCCAGTAGTATAGCCCATACTAGCGGGAGTTCCTACAATGAGCAGTTCTTC

clone_size: .
j_call: TRBJ2-5
v_call: TRBV7-8
d_call: .
cdr3_aa: CASAPRRGGEETQYF
cdr3_nt: TGTGCCAGCGCCCCTCGGAGGGGGGGCGAGGAGACCCAGTACTTC

clone_size: .
j_call: TRBJ2-3
v_call: TRBV9
d_call: TRBD2
cdr3_aa: CASSVATEAGGPSSTDTQYF
cdr3_nt: TGTGCCAGCAGCGTAGCTACCGAGGCGGGGGGCCCTTCTAGCACAGATACGCAGTATTTT

clone_size: .
j_call: TRBJ1-1
v_call: TRBV6-5
d_call: .
cdr3_aa: CASPGGNTEAFF
cdr3_nt: TGTGCCAGTCCCGGGGGGAACACTGAAGCTTTCTTT